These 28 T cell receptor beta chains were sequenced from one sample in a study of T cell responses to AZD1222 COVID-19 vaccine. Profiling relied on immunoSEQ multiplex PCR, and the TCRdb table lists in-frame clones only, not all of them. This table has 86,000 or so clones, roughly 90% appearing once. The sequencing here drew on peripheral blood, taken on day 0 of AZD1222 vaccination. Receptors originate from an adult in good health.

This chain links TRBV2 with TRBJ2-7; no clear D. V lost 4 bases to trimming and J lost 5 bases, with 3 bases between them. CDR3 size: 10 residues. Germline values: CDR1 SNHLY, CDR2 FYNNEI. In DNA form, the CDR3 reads TGTGCCAGCAGTGTCAACGAGCAGTACTTC. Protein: CASSVNEQYF.

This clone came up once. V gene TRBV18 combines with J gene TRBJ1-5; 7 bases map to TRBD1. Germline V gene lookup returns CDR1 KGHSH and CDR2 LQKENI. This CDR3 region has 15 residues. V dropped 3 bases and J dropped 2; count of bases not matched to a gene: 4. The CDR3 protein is CASSPIGQGNQPQHF. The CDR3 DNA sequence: TGTGCCAGCTCACCTATAGGACAGGGCAATCAGCCCCAGCATTTT.

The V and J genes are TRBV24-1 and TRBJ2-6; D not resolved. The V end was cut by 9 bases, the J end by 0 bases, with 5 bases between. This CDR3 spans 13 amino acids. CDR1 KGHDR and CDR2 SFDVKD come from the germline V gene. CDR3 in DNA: TGTGCCACCGGTCGCTCTGGGGCCAACGTCCTGACTTTC. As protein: CATGRSGANVLTF.

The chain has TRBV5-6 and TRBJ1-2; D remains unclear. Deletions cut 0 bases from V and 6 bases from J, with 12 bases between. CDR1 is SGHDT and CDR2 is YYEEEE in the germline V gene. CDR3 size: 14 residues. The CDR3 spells CASSLGKVRHGYTF. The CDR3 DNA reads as TGTGCCAGCAGCTTGGGGAAAGTAAGGCATGGCTACACCTTC.

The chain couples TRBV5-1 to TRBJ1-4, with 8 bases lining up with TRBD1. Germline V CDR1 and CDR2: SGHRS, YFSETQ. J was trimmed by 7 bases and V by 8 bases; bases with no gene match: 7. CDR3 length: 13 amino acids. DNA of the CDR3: TGCGCCAGTTCACAGGGGGATGGTGAAAAACTGTTTTTT. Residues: CASSQGDGEKLFF.

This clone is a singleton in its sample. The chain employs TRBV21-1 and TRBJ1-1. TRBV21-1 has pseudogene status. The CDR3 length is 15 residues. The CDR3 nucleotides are TGTGCCAGATCCTACTGGGGGGCGATCAACACTGAAGCTTTCTTT. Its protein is CARSYWGAINTEAFF.

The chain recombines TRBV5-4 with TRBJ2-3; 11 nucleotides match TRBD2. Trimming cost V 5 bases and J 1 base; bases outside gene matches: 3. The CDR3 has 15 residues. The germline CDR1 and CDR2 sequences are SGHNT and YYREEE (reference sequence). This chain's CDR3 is CASRLLAGGTDTQYF. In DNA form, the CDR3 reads TGTGCCAGCAGGCTACTAGCGGGGGGCACAGATACGCAGTATTTT.

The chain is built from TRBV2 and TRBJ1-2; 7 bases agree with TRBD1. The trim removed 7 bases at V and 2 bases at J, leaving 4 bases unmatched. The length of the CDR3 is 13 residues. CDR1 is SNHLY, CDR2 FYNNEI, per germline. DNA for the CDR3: TGTGCCAGCAACCCGACAGGGAACTATGGCTACACCTTC. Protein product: CASNPTGNYGYTF.

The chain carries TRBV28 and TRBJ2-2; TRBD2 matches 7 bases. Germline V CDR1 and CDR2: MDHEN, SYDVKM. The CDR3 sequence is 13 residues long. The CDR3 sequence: CAVREVNTGELFF. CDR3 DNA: TGTGCAGTCCGGGAGGTTAACACCGGGGAGCTGTTTTTT.

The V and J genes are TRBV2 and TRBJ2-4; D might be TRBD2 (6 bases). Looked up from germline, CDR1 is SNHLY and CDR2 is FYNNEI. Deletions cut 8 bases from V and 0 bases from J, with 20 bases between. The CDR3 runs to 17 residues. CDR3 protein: CASARDIAGGAKNIQYF. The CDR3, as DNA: TGTGCCAGCGCTAGAGACATAGCCGGGGGAGCCAAAAACATTCAGTACTTC. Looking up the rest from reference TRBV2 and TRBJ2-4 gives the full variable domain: EPEVTQTPSHQVTQMGQEVILRCVPISNHLYFYWYRQILGQKVEFLVSFYNNEISEKSEIFDDQFSVERPDGSNFTLKIRSTKLEDSAMYFCASARDIAGGAKNIQYFGAGTRLSVL.

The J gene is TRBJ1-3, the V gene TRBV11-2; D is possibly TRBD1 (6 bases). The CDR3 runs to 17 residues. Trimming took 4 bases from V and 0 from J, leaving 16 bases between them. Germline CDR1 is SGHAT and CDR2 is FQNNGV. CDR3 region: CASSYPKGGVSGNTIYF. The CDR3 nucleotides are TGTGCCAGCAGCTACCCGAAAGGGGGAGTCTCTGGAAACACCATATATTTT.

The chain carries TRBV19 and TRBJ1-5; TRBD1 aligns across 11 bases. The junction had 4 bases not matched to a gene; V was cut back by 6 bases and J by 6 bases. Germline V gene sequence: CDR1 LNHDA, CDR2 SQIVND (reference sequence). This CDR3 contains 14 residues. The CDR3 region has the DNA TGTGCCAGTAGCCCGGGACAGGGGGTTCAGCCCCAGCATTTT. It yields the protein CASSPGQGVQPQHF. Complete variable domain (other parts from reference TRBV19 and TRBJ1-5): DGGITQSPKYLFRKEGQNVTLSCEQNLNHDAMYWYRQDPGQGLRLIYYSQIVNDFQKGDIAEGYSVSREKKESFPLTVTSAQKNPTAFYLCASSPGQGVQPQHFGDGTRLSIL.

The CDR3 DNA is TGTGCCAGTCACCCCTCGACTGGGACTGAAGCTTTCTTT. Amino acids: CASHPSTGTEAFF. The chain has TRBV19 and TRBJ1-1; D is unresolved. V lost 8 bases to trimming and J lost 5 bases, with 15 bases between them. This CDR3 spans 13 amino acids. Germline values: CDR1 LNHDA, CDR2 SQIVND (reference sequence).

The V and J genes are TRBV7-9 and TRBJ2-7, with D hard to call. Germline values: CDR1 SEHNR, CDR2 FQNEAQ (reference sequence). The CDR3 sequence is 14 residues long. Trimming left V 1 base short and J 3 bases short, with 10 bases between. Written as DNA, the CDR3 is TGTGCCAGCAGCTTAGAGGGCAGGTTCTACGAGCAGTACTTC. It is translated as CASSLEGRFYEQYF.

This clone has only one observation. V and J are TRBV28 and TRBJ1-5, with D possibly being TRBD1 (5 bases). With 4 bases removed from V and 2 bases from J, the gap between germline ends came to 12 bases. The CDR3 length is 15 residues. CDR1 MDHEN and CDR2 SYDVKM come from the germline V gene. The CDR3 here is CASSSPQGRNQPQHF. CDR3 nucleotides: TGTGCCAGCAGTTCCCCGCAGGGTCGCAATCAGCCCCAGCATTTT.

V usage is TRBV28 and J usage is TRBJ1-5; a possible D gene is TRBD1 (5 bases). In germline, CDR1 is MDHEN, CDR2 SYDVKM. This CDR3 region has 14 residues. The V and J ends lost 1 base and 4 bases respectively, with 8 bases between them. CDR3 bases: TGTGCCAGCAGTTTATTGAGACAGAATCAGCCCCAGCATTTT. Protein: CASSLLRQNQPQHF. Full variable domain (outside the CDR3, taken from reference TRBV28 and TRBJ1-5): DVKVTQSSRYLVKRTGEKVFLECVQDMDHENMFWYRQDPGLGLRLIYFSYDVKMKEKGDIPEGYSVSREKKERFSLILESASTNQTSMYLCASSLLRQNQPQHFGDGTRLSIL.

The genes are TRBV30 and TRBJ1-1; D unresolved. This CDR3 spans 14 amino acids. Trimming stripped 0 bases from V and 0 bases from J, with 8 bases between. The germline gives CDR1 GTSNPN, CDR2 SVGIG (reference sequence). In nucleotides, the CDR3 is TGTGCCTGGAGTGTACTCGGACTGAACACTGAAGCTTTCTTT. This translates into CAWSVLGLNTEAFF. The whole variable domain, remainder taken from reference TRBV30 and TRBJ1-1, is SQTIHQWPATLVQPVGSPLSLECTVEGTSNPNLYWYRQAAGRGLQLLFYSVGIGQISSEVPQNLSASRPQDRQFILSSKKLLLSDSGFYLCAWSVLGLNTEAFFGQGTRLTVV.

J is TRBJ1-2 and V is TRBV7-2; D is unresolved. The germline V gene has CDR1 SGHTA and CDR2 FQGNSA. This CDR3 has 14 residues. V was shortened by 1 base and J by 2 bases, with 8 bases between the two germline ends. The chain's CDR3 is CASSLDMGNYGYTF. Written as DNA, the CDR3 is TGTGCCAGCAGCTTAGATATGGGGAACTATGGCTACACCTTC.

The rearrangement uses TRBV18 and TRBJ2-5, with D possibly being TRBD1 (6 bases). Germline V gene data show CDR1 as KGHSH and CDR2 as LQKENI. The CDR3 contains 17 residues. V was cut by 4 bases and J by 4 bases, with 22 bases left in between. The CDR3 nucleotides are TGTGCCAGCTCACACCGGGACAACCGGGGAGTAGGAGAGACCCAGTACTTC. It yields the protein CASSHRDNRGVGETQYF.

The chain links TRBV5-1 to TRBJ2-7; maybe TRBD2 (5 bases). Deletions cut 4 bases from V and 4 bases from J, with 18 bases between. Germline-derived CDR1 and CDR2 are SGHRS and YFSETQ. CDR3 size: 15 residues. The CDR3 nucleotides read TGCGCCAGCAGCGGAGGACCAGGTAGAGTTTACGAGCAGTACTTC. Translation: CASSGGPGRVYEQYF.

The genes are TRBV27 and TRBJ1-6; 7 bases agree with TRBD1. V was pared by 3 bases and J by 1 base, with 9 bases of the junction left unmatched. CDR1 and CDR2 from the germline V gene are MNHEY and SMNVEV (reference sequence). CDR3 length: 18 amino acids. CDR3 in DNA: TGTGCCAGCAGTTTGAGGCAGGGGGTGTTGTCCTATAATTCACCCCTCCACTTT. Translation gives CASSLRQGVLSYNSPLHF.

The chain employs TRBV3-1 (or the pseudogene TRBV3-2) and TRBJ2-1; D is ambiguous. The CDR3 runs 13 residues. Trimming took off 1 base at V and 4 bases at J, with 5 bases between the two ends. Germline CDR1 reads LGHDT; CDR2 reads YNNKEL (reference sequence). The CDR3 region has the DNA TGTGCCAGCAGCCAAGTGCTGTACAATGAGCAGTTCTTC. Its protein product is CASSQVLYNEQFF.

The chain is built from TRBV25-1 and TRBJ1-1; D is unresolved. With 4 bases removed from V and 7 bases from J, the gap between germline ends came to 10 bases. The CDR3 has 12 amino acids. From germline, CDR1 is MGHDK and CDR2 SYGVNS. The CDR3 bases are TGTGCCAGCAGTGGTCAATATGATGAAGCTTTCTTT. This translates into CASSGQYDEAFF.

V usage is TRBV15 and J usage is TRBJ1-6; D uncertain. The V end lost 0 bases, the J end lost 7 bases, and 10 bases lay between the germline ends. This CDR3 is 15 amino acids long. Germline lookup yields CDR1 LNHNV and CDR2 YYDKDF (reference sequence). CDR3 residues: CATSRDGWSNSPLHF. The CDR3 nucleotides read TGTGCCACCAGCAGAGACGGATGGTCGAATTCACCCCTCCACTTT.

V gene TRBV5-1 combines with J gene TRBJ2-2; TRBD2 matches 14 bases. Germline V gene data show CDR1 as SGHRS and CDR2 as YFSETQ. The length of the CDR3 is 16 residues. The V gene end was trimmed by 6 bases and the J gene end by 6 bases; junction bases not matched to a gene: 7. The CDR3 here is CASKGLAGVRSGELFF. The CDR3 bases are TGCGCCAGCAAGGGACTAGCGGGGGTACGATCCGGGGAGCTGTTTTTT.

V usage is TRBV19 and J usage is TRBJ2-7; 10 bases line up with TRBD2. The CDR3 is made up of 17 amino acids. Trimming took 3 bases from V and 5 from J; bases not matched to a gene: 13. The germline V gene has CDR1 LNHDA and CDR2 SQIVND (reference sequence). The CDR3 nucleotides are TGTGCCAGTAGTATCAAACGGACTAGCGGAGGGGGGAACGAGCAGTACTTC. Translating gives CASSIKRTSGGGNEQYF.

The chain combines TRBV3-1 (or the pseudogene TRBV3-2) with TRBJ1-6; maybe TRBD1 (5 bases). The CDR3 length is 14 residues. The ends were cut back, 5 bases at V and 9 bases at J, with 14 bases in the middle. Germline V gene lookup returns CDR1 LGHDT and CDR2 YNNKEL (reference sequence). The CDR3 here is CASSTRDGSSPLHF. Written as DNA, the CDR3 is TGTGCCAGCAGCACCCGGGACGGTAGTTCACCCCTCCACTTT.

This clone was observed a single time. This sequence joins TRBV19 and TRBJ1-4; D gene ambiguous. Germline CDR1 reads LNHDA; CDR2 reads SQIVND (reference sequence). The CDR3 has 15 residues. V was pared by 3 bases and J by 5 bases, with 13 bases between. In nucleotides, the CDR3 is TGTGCCAGTAGTATTTACCACGGATTCAATGAAAAACTGTTTTTT. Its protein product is CASSIYHGFNEKLFF.